Sequencing of this T cell receptor beta chain was carried out in a study of blood T cell repertoires in COVID-19. Authors' analysis steps: Amplification of reference gene primers was used by the study to estimate nucleated cell counts. Only in-frame clones appear in the TCRdb table, and some are missing; sequencing was by immunoSEQ multiplex PCR. Clonal size and the V and J genes are those of that table, whereas D and trimming came from the DNA. The data contain just under 150,000 clones, around 90% of them singletons. The receptor was isolated from a human donor in a cohort sampled during active COVID-19. Specimen: peripheral blood.

The chain's CDR3 is CASGRQGYTEAFF. The CDR3 DNA is TGCGCCAGCGGCAGACAGGGGTACACTGAAGCTTTCTTT. The chain is built from TRBV10-2 and TRBJ1-1, with TRBD1 matching over 8 bases. Trimming at V came to 8 bases and at J to 3 bases, leaving 5 bases not matched to a gene. This CDR3 region has 13 residues. In germline, CDR1 is WSHSY, CDR2 SAAADI.